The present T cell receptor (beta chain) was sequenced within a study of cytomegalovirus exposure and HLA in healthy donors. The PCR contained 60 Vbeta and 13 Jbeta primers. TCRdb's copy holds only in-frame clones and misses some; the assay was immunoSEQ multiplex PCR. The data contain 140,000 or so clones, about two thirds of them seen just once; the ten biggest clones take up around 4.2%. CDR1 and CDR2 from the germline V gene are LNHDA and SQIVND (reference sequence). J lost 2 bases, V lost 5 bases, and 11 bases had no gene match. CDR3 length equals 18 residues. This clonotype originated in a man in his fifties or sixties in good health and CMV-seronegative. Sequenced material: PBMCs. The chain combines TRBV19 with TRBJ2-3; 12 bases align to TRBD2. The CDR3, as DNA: TGTGCCAGTAGTTACTCCGGGACTAGCGGGTTCTCCACAGATACGCAGTATTTT. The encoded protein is CASSYSGTSGFSTDTQYF.